This T cell receptor (beta chain) came from a study of cytomegalovirus exposure and HLA in healthy donors. Findings and caveats of the study: Previous analysis showed most TCR beta V segments were productive about 87% or about 30% of the time.

A multiplex PCR was run with 60 Vbeta primers and 13 Jbeta primers. Generated by immunoSEQ multiplex PCR, the TCRdb table keeps only in-frame clones and is missing some. Here the sample spans about 120,000 clones, roughly four fifths being singletons. A remark on this clone: Its antigen is not known.

Trimming cost V 3 bases and J 2 bases, with 15 bases left between them. CDR1 is SGDLS and CDR2 is YYNGEE in the germline V gene. The CDR3 contains 15 residues. The specimen was PBMCs. This chain links TRBV9 with TRBJ2-7; a weak D match, TRBD1 (6 bases). The TCR comes from a middle-aged man in good health and CMV-seronegative. The CDR3 is CASSGSGGLTYEQYF. In DNA form, the CDR3 reads TGTGCCAGCAGCGGAAGTGGGGGCCTCACCTACGAGCAGTACTTC. The entire variable domain, with the rest obtained from reference TRBV9 and TRBJ2-7, is as follows: DSGVTQTPKHLITATGQRVTLRCSPRSGDLSVYWYQQSLDQGLQFLIQYYNGEERAKGNILERFSAQQFPDLHSELNLSSLELGDSALYFCASSGSGGLTYEQYFGPGTRLTVT.